Listed below are T cell receptor beta chains from one sample, sequenced in a study of blood T cell repertoires in COVID-19. Using immunoSEQ multiplex PCR, the repertoire was profiled, and TCRdb retains in-frame clones only, with some absent. The sample records some 44,000 clones, more than 65% being singletons. Sequenced material: peripheral blood. These receptors were obtained from a woman aged 55-69 years with acute or convalescent COVID-19. Each CDR3 is given with its conserved first and last residue. Each record gives: V gene, clone size, J gene, D gene, CDR3 DNA, CDR3 protein. A D gene is named only where the DNA matches it firmly. A row's size may be missing; if present it is once, few, many or a size class.

v_gene: TRBV27; abundance: .; j_gene: TRBJ2-6; d_gene: .; CDR3nt: TGTGCCAGCAGTTCTCCGCGGTCCAACGTCCTGACTTTC; CDR3aa: CASSSPRSNVLTF
v_gene: TRBV7-2; abundance: .; j_gene: TRBJ1-4; d_gene: TRBD1; CDR3nt: TGTGCCAGCAGCTTCGGGACAGTTAACCCAACTAATGAAAAACTGTTTTTT; CDR3aa: CASSFGTVNPTNEKLFF
v_gene: TRBV7-8; abundance: .; j_gene: TRBJ1-6; d_gene: .; CDR3nt: TGTGCCAGCAGTAGGAGGGCCATGTATAATTCACCCCTCCACTTT; CDR3aa: CASSRRAMYNSPLHF
v_gene: TRBV4-1; abundance: .; j_gene: TRBJ2-1; d_gene: TRBD1; CDR3nt: TGCGCCAGCAGCGGACCCCCAGGACAGGAATACAATGAGCAGTTCTTC; CDR3aa: CASSGPPGQEYNEQFF
v_gene: TRBV19; abundance: .; j_gene: TRBJ1-6; d_gene: .; CDR3nt: TGTGCCAGTAGTATGGCGGCGAGCTCCTATAATTCACCCCTCCACTTT; CDR3aa: CASSMAASSYNSPLHF
v_gene: TRBV30; abundance: .; j_gene: TRBJ1-1; d_gene: .; CDR3nt: TGTGCCTGGAGCAGGACAGCAATGAACACTGAAGCTTTCTTT; CDR3aa: CAWSRTAMNTEAFF
v_gene: TRBV12-3/TRBV12-4; abundance: .; j_gene: TRBJ1-2; d_gene: .; CDR3nt: TGTGCCAGCAGTTTAGTTCAGCGGCCGCCCAACTTC; CDR3aa: CASSLVQRPPNF
v_gene: TRBV20-1; abundance: .; j_gene: TRBJ2-4; d_gene: .; CDR3nt: TGCAGTGTACTAGGCGGAAACATTCAGTACTTC; CDR3aa: CSVLGGNIQYF
v_gene: TRBV7-3; abundance: few; j_gene: TRBJ2-3; d_gene: .; CDR3nt: TGTGCCAGCAGCTATAGCATCACAGATACGCAGTATTTT; CDR3aa: CASSYSITDTQYF
v_gene: TRBV10-3; abundance: .; j_gene: TRBJ1-2; d_gene: TRBD1; CDR3nt: TGTGCCATAACGGCGGACGACAGGGGCTACGGCTACACCTTC; CDR3aa: CAITADDRGYGYTF
v_gene: TRBV30; abundance: .; j_gene: TRBJ1-4; d_gene: TRBD1; CDR3nt: TGTGCCTGGCGACGACAGGGCCCTTTTGAAAAACTGTTTTTT; CDR3aa: CAWRRQGPFEKLFF
v_gene: TRBV21-1; abundance: .; j_gene: TRBJ1-6; d_gene: .; CDR3nt: TGTGCCAGCCAGGGGACAGGGGATTCACCCCTCCACTTT; CDR3aa: CASQGTGDSPLHF
v_gene: TRBV16; abundance: .; j_gene: TRBJ2-5; d_gene: .; CDR3nt: TGTGCCAGCACCTCCCGGGGGGCCGAACAAGAGACCCAGTACTTC; CDR3aa: CASTSRGAEQETQYF
v_gene: TRBV12-2; abundance: few; j_gene: TRBJ2-3; d_gene: .; CDR3nt: TGTGCAAGTCGCTCGGATCCTCGGCGGGAAATAAATACGCAGTATTTT; CDR3aa: CASRSDPRREINTQYF
v_gene: TRBV11-2; abundance: .; j_gene: TRBJ2-6; d_gene: .; CDR3nt: TGTGCCAGCAGCTTAGACAGGGCTGGGGCCAACGTCCTGACTTTC; CDR3aa: CASSLDRAGANVLTF
v_gene: TRBV27; abundance: .; j_gene: TRBJ1-5; d_gene: .; CDR3nt: TGTGCCAGCAGTTTATTTCGAGTTACTCAGCCCCAGCATTTT; CDR3aa: CASSLFRVTQPQHF
v_gene: TRBV7-2; abundance: .; j_gene: TRBJ1-2; d_gene: TRBD1; CDR3nt: TGTGCCAGCGGTACAGGGGGGGACTATGGCTACACCTTC; CDR3aa: CASGTGGDYGYTF
v_gene: TRBV3-1/TRBV3-2; abundance: .; j_gene: TRBJ1-5; d_gene: .; CDR3nt: TGTGCCAGCAGCCAAGCGGCGGGGAATCAGCCCCAGCATTTT; CDR3aa: CASSQAAGNQPQHF
v_gene: TRBV5-6; abundance: .; j_gene: TRBJ2-7; d_gene: .; CDR3nt: TGTGCCAGCAGCTTTGGGACACCAAACGGGCAGTACTTC; CDR3aa: CASSFGTPNGQYF
v_gene: TRBV19; abundance: .; j_gene: TRBJ2-1; d_gene: TRBD2; CDR3nt: TGTGCCAGTAGCACACTCCGGACTAGCGGGGGCTACAATGAGCAGTTCTTC; CDR3aa: CASSTLRTSGGYNEQFF
v_gene: TRBV4-2; abundance: .; j_gene: TRBJ1-4; d_gene: .; CDR3nt: TGTGCCAGCAGCCAAGGCGGGATGGGTTCTGGGGACGAAAAACTGTTTTTT; CDR3aa: CASSQGGMGSGDEKLFF
v_gene: TRBV5-5; abundance: .; j_gene: TRBJ1-1; d_gene: .; CDR3nt: TGTGCCAGCAGCCTTGGAGGGGAGTGGGCTTTCTTT; CDR3aa: CASSLGGEWAFF
v_gene: TRBV28; abundance: .; j_gene: TRBJ2-7; d_gene: TRBD2; CDR3nt: TGTGCCACCCAACGGGGGGGAAGCTCCTACGAGCAGTACTTC; CDR3aa: CATQRGGSSYEQYF
v_gene: TRBV5-8; abundance: .; j_gene: TRBJ2-1; d_gene: .; CDR3nt: TGTGCCAGCAGCTTATCAGATAGATATCGGGATGAGCAGTTCTTC; CDR3aa: CASSLSDRYRDEQFF
v_gene: TRBV19; abundance: .; j_gene: TRBJ1-5; d_gene: TRBD1; CDR3nt: TGTGCCAGTAGTCCAGGACCGGGACAGAGCAATCAGCCCCAGCATTTT; CDR3aa: CASSPGPGQSNQPQHF
v_gene: TRBV5-1; abundance: .; j_gene: TRBJ1-6; d_gene: TRBD1; CDR3nt: TGCGCCAGCAGGTTCGCAGGGGGGAATAATTCACCCCTCCACTTT; CDR3aa: CASRFAGGNNSPLHF
v_gene: TRBV27; abundance: .; j_gene: TRBJ2-1; d_gene: TRBD1; CDR3nt: TGTGCCAGCAGCGGGACAGCCAACAATGAGCAGTTCTTC; CDR3aa: CASSGTANNEQFF
v_gene: TRBV30; abundance: .; j_gene: TRBJ2-1; d_gene: TRBD1; CDR3nt: TGTGCCTGGAGTGTACCGACAGGGGGGTTATACGGTAATGAGCAGTTCTTC; CDR3aa: CAWSVPTGGLYGNEQFF
v_gene: TRBV6-2/TRBV6-3; abundance: .; j_gene: TRBJ2-5; d_gene: .; CDR3nt: TGTGCCAGCAGCTCGATCAGGCGAAGGGAGACCCAGTACTTC; CDR3aa: CASSSIRRRETQYF
v_gene: TRBV7-2; abundance: .; j_gene: TRBJ1-3; d_gene: .; CDR3nt: TGTGCCAGCACCGAACAGGGTTCTGGAAACACCATATATTTT; CDR3aa: CASTEQGSGNTIYF
v_gene: TRBV7-9; abundance: .; j_gene: TRBJ1-1; d_gene: TRBD1; CDR3nt: TGTGCCAGCAGCCCAGGGGGGAAGAACACTGAAGCTTTCTTT; CDR3aa: CASSPGGKNTEAFF
v_gene: TRBV9; abundance: .; j_gene: TRBJ1-3; d_gene: .; CDR3nt: TGTGCCAGCAGCGTAGCACAGGGAGACACCATATATTTT; CDR3aa: CASSVAQGDTIYF
v_gene: TRBV6-6; abundance: once; j_gene: TRBJ1-2; d_gene: .; CDR3nt: TGTGCCAGCAGTCCCGTACAGGGACTAGATGGCTACACCTTC; CDR3aa: CASSPVQGLDGYTF
v_gene: TRBV6-5; abundance: .; j_gene: TRBJ2-7; d_gene: TRBD1; CDR3nt: TGTGCCAGCAAAGGGTCGGCAGGGGGCTACGAGCAGTACTTC; CDR3aa: CASKGSAGGYEQYF
v_gene: TRBV7-8; abundance: .; j_gene: TRBJ2-2; d_gene: TRBD1; CDR3nt: TGTGCCAGCACCGGGGGGACAGGGTTTCTGGGCGGGGAGCTGTTTTTT; CDR3aa: CASTGGTGFLGGELFF
v_gene: TRBV11-2; abundance: .; j_gene: TRBJ2-7; d_gene: .; CDR3nt: TGTGCCAGCAGCTTAGGGGGCCCCTACGAGCAGTACTTC; CDR3aa: CASSLGGPYEQYF
v_gene: TRBV13; abundance: .; j_gene: TRBJ2-2; d_gene: .; CDR3nt: TGTGCCAGCAGCTCGGGACTCAGCACCGGGGAGCTGTTTTTT; CDR3aa: CASSSGLSTGELFF
v_gene: TRBV9; abundance: few; j_gene: TRBJ1-6; d_gene: .; CDR3nt: TGTGCCAGCAGCTTCGGACGGACAACACCCCTCCACTTT; CDR3aa: CASSFGRTTPLHF
v_gene: TRBV6-4; abundance: .; j_gene: TRBJ2-2; d_gene: .; CDR3nt: TGTGCCAGCAGTGAACACGACACGAACACCGGGGAGCTGTTTTTT; CDR3aa: CASSEHDTNTGELFF
v_gene: TRBV6-5; abundance: few; j_gene: TRBJ1-6; d_gene: .; CDR3nt: TGTGCCAGCGCGGGAGGGACGGGTGATAATTCACCCCTCCACTTT; CDR3aa: CASAGGTGDNSPLHF
v_gene: TRBV5-1; abundance: .; j_gene: TRBJ2-3; d_gene: .; CDR3nt: TGCGCCAGCAGCCGCCGACAGGGCACAGATACGCAGTATTTT; CDR3aa: CASSRRQGTDTQYF
v_gene: TRBV18; abundance: .; j_gene: TRBJ2-7; d_gene: TRBD1; CDR3nt: TGTGCCAGCTCACCACGGGACAGGGAGGTAGGCTACGAGCAGTACTTC; CDR3aa: CASSPRDREVGYEQYF
v_gene: TRBV11-2; abundance: .; j_gene: TRBJ1-6; d_gene: .; CDR3nt: TGTGCCAGCAGCTTGGGGGGTGGGGTTCACTATAATTCACCCCTCCACTTT; CDR3aa: CASSLGGGVHYNSPLHF
v_gene: TRBV6-2/TRBV6-3; abundance: .; j_gene: TRBJ2-1; d_gene: TRBD1; CDR3nt: TGTGCCAGCAGTTACTCGACCCCCGGGACAGGGGGGGTGAGTGAGCAGTTCTTC; CDR3aa: CASSYSTPGTGGVSEQFF
v_gene: TRBV7-9; abundance: .; j_gene: TRBJ1-2; d_gene: .; CDR3nt: TGTGCCAGCAGCTTAACTAACCGTAGGCCCTATGGCTACACCTTC; CDR3aa: CASSLTNRRPYGYTF
v_gene: TRBV5-1; abundance: once; j_gene: TRBJ2-7; d_gene: TRBD1; CDR3nt: TGCGCCAGCAGCTTGGATTCGACAGGGACAAGCTCCTACGAGCAGTACTTC; CDR3aa: CASSLDSTGTSSYEQYF
v_gene: TRBV7-9; abundance: .; j_gene: TRBJ2-7; d_gene: .; CDR3nt: TGTGCCAGCAGCACAACTAACTACGAGCAGTACTTC; CDR3aa: CASSTTNYEQYF
v_gene: TRBV3-1/TRBV3-2; abundance: few; j_gene: TRBJ1-2; d_gene: TRBD1; CDR3nt: TGTGCCAGCAGCCGCCAGGGGGATTATGGCTACACCTTC; CDR3aa: CASSRQGDYGYTF
v_gene: TRBV3-1/TRBV3-2; abundance: .; j_gene: TRBJ2-2; d_gene: TRBD2; CDR3nt: TGTGCCAGCAGCCAAGAGCGGGGAGCCGGGACTAGCGGGGCTTACACCGGGGAGCTGTTTTTT; CDR3aa: CASSQERGAGTSGAYTGELFF
v_gene: TRBV7-9; abundance: .; j_gene: TRBJ1-1; d_gene: .; CDR3nt: TGTGCCAGCAGCTTTTCCTCCCCCACTGAAGCTTTCTTT; CDR3aa: CASSFSSPTEAFF
v_gene: TRBV2; abundance: .; j_gene: TRBJ2-3; d_gene: TRBD2; CDR3nt: TGTGCCAGCAGTGCTTTAGCGGGGGGATCCGATACGCAGTATTTT; CDR3aa: CASSALAGGSDTQYF
v_gene: TRBV5-6; abundance: .; j_gene: TRBJ2-1; d_gene: .; CDR3nt: TGTGCCAGCAGCCTCTCGGCCCTATCGGGGAGGGAGCAGTTCTTC; CDR3aa: CASSLSALSGREQFF
v_gene: TRBV5-1; abundance: once; j_gene: TRBJ2-3; d_gene: .; CDR3nt: TGCGCCAGCAGCTTGCGGGAAACGGATACGCAGTATTTT; CDR3aa: CASSLRETDTQYF
v_gene: TRBV5-1; abundance: .; j_gene: TRBJ1-2; d_gene: .; CDR3nt: TGCGCCAGCAGTTACGGACAGACAGGCTATGGCTACACCTTC; CDR3aa: CASSYGQTGYGYTF
v_gene: TRBV5-1; abundance: .; j_gene: TRBJ2-2; d_gene: TRBD1; CDR3nt: TGCGCCAGCAGCGGGGGACAGGGGAGTGCCCTGAACACCGGGGAGCTGTTTTTT; CDR3aa: CASSGGQGSALNTGELFF